Sequencing of this T cell receptor (beta chain) was carried out in a study of control samples from healthy donors and cancer patients (dated by TCRdb to 2018 to 2021). Libraries came from the immunoSEQ multiplex PCR assay. The table comes from immuneACCESS by way of TCRdb, which keeps in-frame sequences with V and J called. Part of the clones is missing from these tables; in studies checked, under half for an unresolved V gene and the rest for unknown reasons. This sample holds about 52,000 clones; 90% to 95% were observed only once. The ten largest clones take up less than 2.5% of the sample. Clipping removes 5 bases from V and 0 bases from J, with 4 as the unmatched junction base count. Including cysteine and phenylalanine, the CDR3 has 15 amino acids. Only CDR3 DNA is held: 45 bases, read in frame from base 1. According to the germline V gene, CDR1 reads SGHTS and CDR2 reads YDEGEE. In regard to this clone: Its antigen target is currently unknown. The sample holds no much larger clone one base away, and base qualities are not on file.

The sequencing input was blood. The sequence links TRBV5-8 to TRBJ2-3; 9 central bases correspond to TRBD1. The clonotype comes from a man younger than 45 in good health. The CDR3 region reads CASSYGTGSTDTQYF. The DNA sequence is TGTGCCAGCAGTTACGGGACAGGGAGCACAGATACGCAGTATTTT.